This T cell receptor beta chain was identified in a study of T cell responses to AZD1222 COVID-19 vaccine. Study conclusions and caveats: Every sample of the repertoires postdated the peak T cell response.

The repertoire was sequenced with immunoSEQ multiplex PCR; TCRdb's copy has only in-frame clones and lacks some. The repertoire holds about 270,000 clones, with almost 95% as singletons. Concerning this clone: Its antigen is undetermined.

The CDR3 loop spans 16 amino acids. The V segment lost 0 bases and the J segment 7 bases; nucleotides outside the gene matches: 6. The germline V gene encodes CDR1 MGHRA and CDR2 YSYEKL. The material was peripheral blood, obtained 28 days after the second AZD1222 dose. This clonotype was sampled from an adult who received the AZD1222 COVID-19 vaccine. The rearrangement uses TRBV4-1 and TRBJ1-5; 10 bases are a match to TRBD1. The CDR3 spells CASSQEGTGVGQPQHF. CDR3 coding DNA: TGCGCCAGCAGCCAAGAAGGGACAGGGGTCGGACAGCCCCAGCATTTT.